This T cell receptor beta chain came from a study of blood T cell repertoires in COVID-19. About the research overall: Sources were T cells, B-cell-depleted T cells, or PBMCs; the material itself was cDNA or gDNA.

CDR1 and CDR2 (germline): SGHTA, FQGNSA. CDR3 length: 16 residues. With V trimmed by 4 bases and J by 6 bases, 15 bases remained unmatched. Per the authors' pipeline: By means of reference gene primer amplification, nucleated cell counts were estimated. Method: immunoSEQ multiplex PCR; TCRdb's copy keeps in-frame clones and lacks some. V, J and clone size are those of that table, while D and trimming were read from the DNA. The table lists 100,000 or so clones, roughly 72% of them singletons. The chain links TRBV7-2 to TRBJ2-7, with 7 bases fitting TRBD1. The origin of this receptor is a man at least 80 years old with acute or convalescent COVID-19. What was sequenced was peripheral blood. The CDR3, as DNA: TGTGCCAGCAGCTCAGATCCGGACAGGCTTACGGGCGAGCAGTACTTC. It translates to CASSSDPDRLTGEQYF.